What follows are 4 T cell receptor beta chains derived from one specimen sequenced in a study of CD8 T cells in Susac syndrome. An amount of RNA that ranged from about 0.45 to 1 ug was reverse transcribed with random hexamers. TCRdb re-derived calls from the immunoSEQ multiplex PCR reads in MiXCR, one entry per CDR3 protein. Of about 130,000 distinct CDR3 sequences listed, roughly 80% are singletons. The material sequenced was CD8+ T cells from PBMCs. These receptors all stem from a human donor with multiple sclerosis.

The V and J genes are TRBV6-5 and TRBJ2-3; TRBD2 matches at 7 bases. The CDR3 is made up of 13 amino acids. V lost 4 bases to trimming and J lost 7 bases; unmatched junction nucleotides: 5. In germline, CDR1 is MNHEY, CDR2 SVGAGI. The CDR3 bases are TGTGCCAGCAGTTCCGTGGGGGGGAATACGCAGTATTTT. It translates to CASSSVGGNTQYF.

J is TRBJ1-3 and V is TRBV13, with D unclear. CDR3 length: 14 amino acids. Looked up from germline, CDR1 is PRHDT and CDR2 is FYEKMQ (reference sequence). V shed 4 bases and J shed 7 bases, with 14 bases lying between them. DNA for the CDR3: TGTGCCAGCAGCTCCCGGGAGTCTGTCAACACCATATATTTT. Protein product: CASSSRESVNTIYF.

In its sample, this clonotype was seen a few times. The gene calls are TRBV4-2 and TRBJ1-2, with D unresolved. CDR3 length equals 14 residues. V was clipped by 4 bases and J by 7 bases, with 16 bases between them. Germline CDR1 and CDR2: LGHNA and YNFKEQ. CDR3 sequence: CASSLNPLISGYTF. DNA for the CDR3: TGTGCCAGCAGCCTGAACCCCTTGATTTCTGGCTACACCTTC.

The chain recombines TRBV12-3 or TRBV12-4 with TRBJ1-4; TRBD1 might be the D (5 bases). V shed 9 bases and J shed 8 bases, with 19 bases lying between them. CDR3 length: 14 residues. The chain's CDR3 is CASQPDSSREKLFF. The CDR3, as DNA: TGTGCCAGTCAGCCTGACAGTTCGAGAGAAAAACTGTTTTTT.